This T cell receptor (beta chain) is from a study of cytomegalovirus exposure and HLA in healthy donors. Notes on the study in general: Later on, an analysis showed TCR association rates differing by HLA locus, with DRB1 the most and HLA-C the fewest. Prediction of most subjects' HLA-A and HLA-B alleles by TCR beta sequences was reportedly accurate.

Losses at the gene ends were 1 base for V and 3 bases for J; bases not matched to a gene: 2. CDR3 length: 16 amino acids. The germline V gene has CDR1 LNHDA and CDR2 SQIVND (reference sequence). For this clone: Its specificity is not known.

A multiplex PCR was run with 60 Vbeta primers and 13 Jbeta primers. TCRdb keeps only in-frame clones here, not all; method: immunoSEQ multiplex PCR. The data contain 180,000 or so clones, roughly 76% of them seen just once; the ten biggest clones take up around 4.7%. The rearrangement uses TRBV19 and TRBJ2-2; 10 nucleotides agree with TRBD1. The TCR originated in a woman under 30 in good health and CMV-seropositive. Sequenced input: PBMCs. The CDR3 loop is CASSIVGTGDTGELFF. The CDR3 coding sequence is TGTGCCAGTAGTATAGTTGGGACAGGGGACACCGGGGAGCTGTTTTTT.